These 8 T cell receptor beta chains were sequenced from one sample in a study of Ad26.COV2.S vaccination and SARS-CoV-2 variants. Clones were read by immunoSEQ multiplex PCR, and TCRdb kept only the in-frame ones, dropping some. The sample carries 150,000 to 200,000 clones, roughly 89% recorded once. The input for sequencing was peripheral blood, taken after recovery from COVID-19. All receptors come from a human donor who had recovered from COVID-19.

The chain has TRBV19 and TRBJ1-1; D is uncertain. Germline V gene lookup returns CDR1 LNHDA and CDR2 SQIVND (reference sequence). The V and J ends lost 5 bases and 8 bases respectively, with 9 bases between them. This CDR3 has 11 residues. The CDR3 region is CASSSAVEAFF. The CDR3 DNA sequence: TGTGCCAGTAGTTCCGCAGTAGAAGCTTTCTTT.

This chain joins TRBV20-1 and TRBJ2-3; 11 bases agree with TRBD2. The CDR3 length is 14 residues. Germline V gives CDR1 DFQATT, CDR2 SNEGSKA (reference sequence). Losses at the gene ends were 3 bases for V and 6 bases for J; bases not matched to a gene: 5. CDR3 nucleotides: TGCAGTGCTAGTAGCGGGGGGGCGGCGGATACGCAGTATTTT. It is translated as CSASSGGAADTQYF.

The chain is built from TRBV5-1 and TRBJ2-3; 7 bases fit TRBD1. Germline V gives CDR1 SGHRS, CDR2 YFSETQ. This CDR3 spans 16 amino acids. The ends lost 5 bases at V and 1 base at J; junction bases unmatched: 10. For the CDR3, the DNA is TGCGCCAGCAGTTCCGGACAGGTCGGGGGCACAGATACGCAGTATTTT. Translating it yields CASSSGQVGGTDTQYF.

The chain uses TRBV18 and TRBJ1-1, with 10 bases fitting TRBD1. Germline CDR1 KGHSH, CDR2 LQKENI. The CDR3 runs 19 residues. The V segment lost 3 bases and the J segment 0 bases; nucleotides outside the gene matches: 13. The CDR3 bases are TGTGCCAGCTCACCGGGACAGGGGTCGGTGATTGATTTGAACACTGAAGCTTTCTTT. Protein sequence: CASSPGQGSVIDLNTEAFF.

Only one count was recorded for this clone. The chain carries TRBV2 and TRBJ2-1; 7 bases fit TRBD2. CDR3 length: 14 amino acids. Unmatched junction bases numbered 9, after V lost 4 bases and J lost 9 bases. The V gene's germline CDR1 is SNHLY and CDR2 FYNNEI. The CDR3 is CASSGAGVSVEQFF. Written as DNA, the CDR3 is TGTGCCAGCAGTGGGGCGGGAGTTAGTGTTGAGCAGTTCTTC.

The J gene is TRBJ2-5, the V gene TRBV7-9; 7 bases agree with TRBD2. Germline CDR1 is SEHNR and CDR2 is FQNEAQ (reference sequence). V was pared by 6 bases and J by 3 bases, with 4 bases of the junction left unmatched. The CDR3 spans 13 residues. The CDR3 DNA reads TGTGCCAGCAGGAGAAGCGGGGAAGAGACCCAGTACTTC. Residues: CASRRSGEETQYF.

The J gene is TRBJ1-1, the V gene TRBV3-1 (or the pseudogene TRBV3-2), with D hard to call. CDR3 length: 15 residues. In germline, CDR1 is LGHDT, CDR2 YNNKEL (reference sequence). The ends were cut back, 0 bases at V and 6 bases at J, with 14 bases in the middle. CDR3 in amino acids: CASSQDRVRAAEAFF. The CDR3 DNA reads TGTGCCAGCAGCCAAGATCGAGTAAGGGCAGCTGAAGCTTTCTTT.

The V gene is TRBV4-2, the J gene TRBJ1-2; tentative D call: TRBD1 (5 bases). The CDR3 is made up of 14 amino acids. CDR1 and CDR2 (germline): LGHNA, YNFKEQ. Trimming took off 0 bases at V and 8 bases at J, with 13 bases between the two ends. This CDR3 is CASSQDRGTGGYTF. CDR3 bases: TGTGCCAGCAGCCAAGATAGAGGGACCGGGGGCTACACCTTC.